This TCR beta chain was obtained from a study of CXCR3-negative and CXCR3-positive naive CD8 T cells. Study-level findings and limits: Against CXCR3-negative naive cells, CXCR3-positive naive cells showed more hydrophobic TRB CDR3s. The authors found comparable surface CD5 between naive subsets and inferred TCR strength from TRB CDR3 properties.

Libraries of TRB cDNA were made by 5' RACE and carried UMIs. After re-calling the 5' RACE reads, TCRdb lists one entry per CDR3 protein, DNA absent. The listing contains 150,000 to 160,000 distinct CDR3 sequences. A note on this clonotype: Its antigen is still unknown.

CDR1 is MDHEN, CDR2 SYDVKM, per germline. CDR3 length equals 14 residues. Naive CD8+ T cells showed CD45RO-CCR7+CD27+CD95-. This sequence was found in a human donor in good health. Some clones in this sample may be carry-over from other donors' samples. Material for sequencing was naive CXCR3+ CD8+ T cells from blood. The subset was: CD45RO-CCR7+CD27+CD95- naive CD8+ T cells expressing CXCR3 (TNR3+). J is TRBJ1-5 and V is TRBV28. This CDR3 is CASSDLDPLQPQHF. The complete variable domain, with remaining parts taken from reference TRBV28 and TRBJ1-5, reads DVKVTQSSRYLVKRTGEKVFLECVQDMDHENMFWYRQDPGLGLRLIYFSYDVKMKEKGDIPEGYSVSREKKERFSLILESASTNQTSMYLCASSDLDPLQPQHFGDGTRLSIL.